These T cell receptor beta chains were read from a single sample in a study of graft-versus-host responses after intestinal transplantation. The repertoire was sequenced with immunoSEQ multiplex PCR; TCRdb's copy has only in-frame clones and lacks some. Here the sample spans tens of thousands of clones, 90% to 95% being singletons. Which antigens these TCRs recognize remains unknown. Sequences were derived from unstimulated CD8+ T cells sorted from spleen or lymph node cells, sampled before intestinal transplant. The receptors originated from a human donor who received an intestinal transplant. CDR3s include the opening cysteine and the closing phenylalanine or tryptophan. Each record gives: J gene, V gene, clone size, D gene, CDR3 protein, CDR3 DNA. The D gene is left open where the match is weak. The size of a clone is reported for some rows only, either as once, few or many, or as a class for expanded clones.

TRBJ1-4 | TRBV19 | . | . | CASSIGDGNEKLFF | TGTGCCAGTAGTATCGGGGATGGTAATGAAAAACTGTTTTTT
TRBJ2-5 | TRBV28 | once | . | CASSDLVPDWKETQYF | TGTGCCAGCAGCGACCTTGTCCCGGACTGGAAAGAGACCCAGTACTTC
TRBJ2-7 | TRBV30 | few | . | CAWSADNYEQYF | TGTGCCTGGAGCGCGGACAACTACGAGCAGTACTTC
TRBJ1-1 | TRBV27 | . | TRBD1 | CASSPSGQVAQAFF | TGTGCCAGCAGTCCGTCGGGACAGGTCGCCCAAGCTTTCTTT
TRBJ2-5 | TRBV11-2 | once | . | CASSTRGYQETQYF | TGTGCCAGCAGCACCCGGGGGTACCAAGAGACCCAGTACTTC
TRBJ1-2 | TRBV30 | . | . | CAWRELWGYTF | TGTGCCTGGAGGGAGCTTTGGGGCTACACCTTC
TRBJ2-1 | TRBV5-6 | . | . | CASSFRGNNEQFF | TGTGCCAGCAGCTTTAGGGGAAACAATGAGCAGTTCTTC
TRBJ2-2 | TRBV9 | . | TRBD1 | CASSAPGTGAGGELFF | TGTGCCAGCAGCGCCCCCGGGACAGGGGCCGGCGGGGAGCTGTTTTTT
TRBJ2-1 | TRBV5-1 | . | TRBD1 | CASSARDSYNEQFF | TGCGCCAGCAGCGCCCGGGACAGCTACAATGAGCAGTTCTTC
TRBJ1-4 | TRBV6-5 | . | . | CASAPQAELVELFF | TGTGCCAGCGCGCCACAGGCGGAGTTAGTGGAACTGTTTTTT
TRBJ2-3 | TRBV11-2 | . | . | CASSGTGGAGETDTQYF | TGTGCCAGCAGCGGTACAGGGGGGGCAGGAGAAACAGATACGCAGTATTTT
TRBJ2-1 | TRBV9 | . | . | CASSPYSGVQEQFF | TGTGCCAGCAGCCCCTACTCGGGTGTTCAGGAGCAGTTCTTC
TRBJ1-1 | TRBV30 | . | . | CACRGYNTEAFF | TGTGCCTGCAGGGGTTATAACACTGAAGCTTTCTTT